These T cell receptor beta chains were read from a single sample in a study of T cells in Graves' hyperthyroidism and ophthalmopathy. MiXCR was run by TCRdb on the multiplex PCR reads, yielding one entry per CDR3 protein. Here the sample spans over 550,000 distinct CDR3 sequences, over 15% being singletons. Sequencing was performed on blood. Receptor source: a woman between 18 and 29 years old with Graves' hyperthyroidism. The CDR3 runs from the conserved cysteine through the conserved F or W. Fields, in order: D gene, V gene, J gene, CDR3 length, CDR3 protein. The D gene is left open where the match is weak.

d_gene: TRBD1; v_gene: TRBV7-2; j_gene: TRBJ2-7; len: 14; CDR3aa: CASSQRAGGYEQYF
d_gene: NA; v_gene: TRBV20-1; j_gene: TRBJ2-7; len: 13; CDR3aa: CSPGTSGHYEQYF
d_gene: TRBD2; v_gene: TRBV9; j_gene: TRBJ2-3; len: 16; CDR3aa: CASSVVDGRPEDTQYF
d_gene: NA; v_gene: TRBV6-1; j_gene: TRBJ1-1; len: 15; CDR3aa: CASTLSGPGNTEAFF
d_gene: NA; v_gene: TRBV15; j_gene: TRBJ2-7; len: 15; CDR3aa: CATSRVEGASYEQYF
d_gene: NA; v_gene: TRBV11-2; j_gene: TRBJ1-4; len: 14; CDR3aa: CASSIRLKDEKLFF
d_gene: NA; v_gene: TRBV19; j_gene: TRBJ1-2; len: 14; CDR3aa: CASRRLLAVDGYTF
d_gene: NA; v_gene: TRBV28; j_gene: TRBJ2-7; len: 13; CDR3aa: CASSWGGGYEQYF
d_gene: NA; v_gene: TRBV24-1; j_gene: TRBJ2-1; len: 15; CDR3aa: CATSAVTPTYNEQFF
d_gene: NA; v_gene: TRBV20-1; j_gene: TRBJ2-1; len: 15; CDR3aa: CSAEPRAGGNNEQFF
d_gene: TRBD1; v_gene: TRBV5-5; j_gene: TRBJ1-5; len: 14; CDR3aa: CASSFGQGDQPQHF
d_gene: NA; v_gene: TRBV5-6; j_gene: TRBJ2-7; len: 14; CDR3aa: CASSSPGTGYEQYF